These 28 T cell receptor beta chains were sequenced from one sample in a study of cytomegalovirus exposure and HLA in healthy donors. The study ran its PCR with 60 Vbeta and 13 Jbeta primers. Profiled with immunoSEQ multiplex PCR; TCRdb holds only in-frame clones, not every one. Of 110,000 or so clones listed, roughly 70% are singletons. Sequencing was performed on PBMCs. These receptors were collected from a man in his forties in good health and CMV-seronegative.

This clone was recorded a few times. This sequence joins TRBV19 and TRBJ1-3, with TRBD1 as a possible D gene (6 bases). Germline CDR1 is LNHDA and CDR2 is SQIVND (reference sequence). The ends were cut back, 11 bases at V and 0 bases at J, with 23 bases in the middle. This CDR3 contains 17 residues. The DNA for the CDR3 is TGTGCCGGAAAGAGTCAGACAGGTAAGGGCTCTGGAAACACCATATATTTT. This translates into CAGKSQTGKGSGNTIYF.

V is TRBV5-4 and J is TRBJ2-5; D perhaps matches TRBD2 (6 bases). The CDR3 length is 14 residues. V was trimmed by 4 bases and J by 5 bases, leaving 15 bases between them. The germline V gene encodes CDR1 SGHNT and CDR2 YYREEE (reference sequence). The CDR3 DNA reads TGTGCCAGCAGCCGGACTTGGGGGGAGGAGACCCAGTACTTC. It is translated as CASSRTWGEETQYF.

Note on this clone: This same CDR3 is encoded by further DNA sequences in the sample. The chain has TRBV28 and TRBJ2-2; D not certain. Per germline, CDR1 MDHEN and CDR2 SYDVKM. V shed 4 bases and J shed 0 bases, with 3 bases lying between them. This CDR3 comprises 13 residues. The CDR3 DNA follows: TGTGCCAGCAGTTCAGCGAACACCGGGGAGCTGTTTTTT. Its translation: CASSSANTGELFF.

The chain has TRBV9 and TRBJ2-7, with no clear D. The V and J ends lost 0 bases and 2 bases respectively, with 9 bases between them. CDR1 and CDR2 from the germline V gene are SGDLS and YYNGEE. CDR3 length: 14 residues. CDR3 nucleotides: TGTGCCAGCAGCGTAGACCACAGACCCTACGAGCAGTACTTC. Translation: CASSVDHRPYEQYF.

The chain is built from TRBV29-1 and TRBJ1-4; a possible D gene is TRBD1 (6 bases). CDR1 and CDR2 (germline): SQVTM, ANQGSEA. This CDR3 region has 15 residues. V lost 4 bases and J 4 bases, leaving 16 bases between the germline ends. DNA for the CDR3: TGCAGCGTTGGGCCTCGACAGGCGGGTAATGAAAAACTGTTTTTT. Translation: CSVGPRQAGNEKLFF.

V and J are TRBV7-2 and TRBJ2-7, with D maybe TRBD1 (6 bases). V lost 1 base and J 7 bases, leaving 11 bases between the germline ends. Germline V gene data show CDR1 as SGHTA and CDR2 as FQGNSA. The CDR3 totals 13 residues. CDR3 DNA: TGTGCCAGCAGCTTAGGGGGGCCGAGGGAGCAGTACTTC. This codes for CASSLGGPREQYF.

This rearrangement joins TRBV7-8 to TRBJ1-4; no firm D call. Trimming took off 2 bases at V and 8 bases at J, with 15 bases between the two ends. Germline V lookup: CDR1 SGHVS, CDR2 FQNEAQ. The CDR3 has 15 residues. The CDR3 protein is CASSLISGMGEKLFF. The DNA for the CDR3 is TGTGCCAGCAGCTTAATATCGGGGATGGGCGAAAAACTGTTTTTT.

This chain links TRBV7-9 with TRBJ1-2; 11 nucleotides agree with TRBD1. The V gene's germline CDR1 is SEHNR and CDR2 FQNEAQ (reference sequence). V lost 1 base, J lost 8 bases, and 9 bases stayed unmatched. This CDR3 comprises 16 residues. The CDR3 loop is CASSLVSGQGAGGYTF. The CDR3 region has the DNA TGTGCCAGCAGCTTAGTCAGTGGACAGGGGGCAGGCGGCTACACCTTC.

The chain's CDR3 is CASSPRDRADEQYF. CDR3 nucleotides: TGTGCCAGCAGCCCTAGGGACAGGGCTGACGAGCAGTACTTC. The rearrangement joins TRBV7-9 to TRBJ2-7; the match to TRBD1 covers 9 bases. Trimming took 5 bases from V and 5 from J; bases not matched to a gene: 7. This CDR3 is 14 amino acids long. Germline assignment: CDR1 SEHNR and CDR2 FQNEAQ (reference sequence).

V is TRBV6-5 and J is TRBJ1-5; the D gene is possibly TRBD1 (6 bases). With 2 bases removed from V and 3 bases from J, the gap between germline ends came to 8 bases. CDR3 length equals 14 residues. CDR1 is MNHEY, CDR2 SVGAGI, per germline. Written as DNA, the CDR3 is TGTGCCAGCAGTTACCTGGGGGCCAATCAGCCCCAGCATTTT. This gives the protein CASSYLGANQPQHF.

CDR3 sequence (DNA): TGTGCCAGCAGCCAAGATTCCAGGGAGACCCAGTACTTC. Translation gives CASSQDSRETQYF. The chain carries TRBV4-2 and TRBJ2-5, with no clear D. V was trimmed by 0 bases and J by 5 bases, leaving 7 bases between them. The CDR3 is 13 residues long. CDR1 and CDR2 (germline): LGHNA, YNFKEQ.

This CDR3 is CASSLQTGVAEKLFF. The CDR3 region has the DNA TGTGCCAGCAGCTTACAAACAGGGGTTGCTGAAAAACTGTTTTTT. The V gene is TRBV9, the J gene TRBJ1-4, with 7 positions matching TRBD1. Germline loops: CDR1 SGDLS, CDR2 YYNGEE. CDR3 length: 15 residues. J lost 7 bases, V lost 4 bases, and 10 bases had no gene match.

The J gene is TRBJ2-3, the V gene TRBV2, with TRBD2 matching 8 bases. CDR3 length: 15 amino acids. Germline values: CDR1 SNHLY, CDR2 FYNNEI. V lost 8 bases and J lost 1; bases outside the gene matches: 8. The CDR3 spells CASLGSGVGTDTQYF. The CDR3, as DNA: TGTGCCAGCTTGGGTAGCGGGGTGGGCACAGATACGCAGTATTTT.

The rearrangement links TRBV7-9 to TRBJ2-1, with 7 bases fitting TRBD2. V shed 4 bases, J shed 9 bases, and the junction held 6 bases outside the gene matches. In germline, CDR1 is SEHNR, CDR2 FQNEAQ (reference sequence). The CDR3 extends over 13 amino acids. The CDR3 reads CASSSGGNPEQFF. The DNA for the CDR3 is TGTGCCAGCAGCTCGGGAGGTAACCCTGAGCAGTTCTTC.

The rearrangement uses TRBV28 and TRBJ1-6; perhaps TRBD1 as D (6 bases). Trimming removed 3 bases from V and 0 bases from J, with 9 bases in between. Germline loops: CDR1 MDHEN, CDR2 SYDVKM. This CDR3 contains 16 residues. The CDR3 DNA follows: TGTGCCAGCAGTTTGGACAGCAGCTCCTATAATTCACCCCTCCACTTT. This gives the protein CASSLDSSSYNSPLHF.

This chain uses TRBV29-1 with TRBJ1-2; the match to TRBD1 covers 9 bases. With V trimmed by 6 bases and J by 7 bases, 12 bases remained unmatched. The CDR3 runs to 14 residues. The germline CDR1 and CDR2 sequences are SQVTM and ANQGSEA. The CDR3 spells CSVMNAGQGLGYTF. For the CDR3, the DNA is TGCAGCGTGATGAATGCGGGACAGGGCCTTGGCTACACCTTC.

This clone is medium-sized within its sample. The V call is TRBV5-5, the J call TRBJ2-1; no reliable D call. The CDR3 has 14 amino acids. V shed 2 bases and J shed 1 base, with 7 bases lying between them. Per germline, CDR1 SGHKS and CDR2 YYEKEE (reference sequence). In nucleotides, the CDR3 is TGTGCCAGCAGCTTCGATGCGTCCTACAATGAGCAGTTCTTC. It translates to CASSFDASYNEQFF.

The V call is TRBV2, the J call TRBJ2-5, with TRBD1 identical over 7 bases. V lost 3 bases and J lost 4; bases outside the gene matches: 17. CDR1 and CDR2 from the germline V gene are SNHLY and FYNNEI. The CDR3 has 18 residues. The CDR3 reads CASSDVFLTGLPRETQYF. CDR3 DNA sequence: TGTGCCAGCAGTGATGTCTTTTTGACAGGGCTACCCAGAGAGACCCAGTACTTC.

Here the CDR3 reads CASSLTYSNQPQHF. The CDR3 bases are TGTGCCAGCAGCCTTACCTATAGCAATCAGCCCCAGCATTTT. This chain connects TRBV7-9 to TRBJ1-5; no reliable D call. The CDR3 has 14 residues. V gave up 5 bases and J gave up 0 bases, with 8 bases separating them. Germline CDR1 reads SEHNR; CDR2 reads FQNEAQ (reference sequence).

The chain joins TRBV7-6 to TRBJ1-6; possibly TRBD1 for D (5 bases). From germline, CDR1 is SGHVS and CDR2 FNYEAQ. Trimming left V 5 bases short and J 10 bases short, with 18 bases between. The CDR3 has 15 amino acids. The CDR3 region is CASSPRGGVGSPLHF. The CDR3, as DNA: TGTGCCAGCAGCCCTAGAGGAGGGGTAGGATCACCCCTCCACTTT.

This clone was seen more than once but under ten times. The chain links TRBV6-5 to TRBJ2-7, with a weak D call TRBD1 (5 bases). Trimming shortened V by 0 bases and J by 7 bases, and 10 bases separated the two germline ends. Germline V CDR1 and CDR2: MNHEY, SVGAGI. The length of the CDR3 is 13 residues. The DNA of the CDR3 is TGTGCCAGCAGTTACTCGGGGCGCCGGGAGCAGTACTTC. Translation gives CASSYSGRREQYF.

The chain joins TRBV6-5 to TRBJ1-3, with 7 positions matching TRBD1. Germline V gives CDR1 MNHEY, CDR2 SVGAGI. The ends lost 0 bases at V and 0 bases at J; junction bases unmatched: 2. The CDR3 sequence is 16 residues long. The CDR3, as DNA: TGTGCCAGCAGTTACTCGACAGGGATCTCTGGAAACACCATATATTTT. Translated, it gives CASSYSTGISGNTIYF.

There are a few counts of this clone. The CDR3 DNA follows: TGTGCCAGCAGCCAAGATCGACGGGACAATCAGCCCCAGCATTTT. It yields the protein CASSQDRRDNQPQHF. This chain uses TRBV4-2 with TRBJ1-5; no firm D call. In germline, CDR1 is LGHNA, CDR2 YNFKEQ. The CDR3 loop spans 15 amino acids. V was trimmed by 0 bases and J by 3 bases, leaving 9 bases between them.

Regarding this clone: Its ends do not fully match the called genes, so a read error is possible. In DNA form, the CDR3 reads TGTGCCTGGAGACCCGACAGGGCGCCCTGTTTGAGTCAGTTC. Protein sequence: CAWRPDRAPCLSQF. V usage is TRBV30 and J usage is TRBJ1-2; 7 bases match TRBD1. The germline V gene encodes CDR1 GTSNPN and CDR2 SVGIG (reference sequence). The CDR3 consists of 14 residues.

The table lists this clone with a count of one. The J gene is TRBJ2-1, the V gene TRBV6-6, with 11 bases aligning to TRBD1. The CDR3 spans 15 residues. V gave up 6 bases and J gave up 4 bases; unmatched junction bases: 5. Germline V gene lookup returns CDR1 MNHNY and CDR2 SVGAGI (reference sequence). The CDR3 DNA follows: TGTGCCAGCAGCCGGACAGGGGGCAGGTACAATGAGCAGTTCTTC. Amino acids: CASSRTGGRYNEQFF.

V gene TRBV4-3 combines with J gene TRBJ2-1; D is unresolved. CDR1 LGHNA and CDR2 YSLEER come from the germline V gene. Trimming stripped 0 bases from V and 3 bases from J, with 12 bases between. CDR3 size: 16 residues. The CDR3 DNA is TGCGCCAGCAGCCAAGAGGTTCAAAACTACTACAATGAGCAGTTCTTC. Amino acid sequence: CASSQEVQNYYNEQFF.

As to this clone: Its ends do not fully match the called genes, so a read error is possible. The chain links TRBV4-1 to TRBJ1-6, with D maybe TRBD1 (6 bases). This CDR3 has 15 amino acids. Germline V lookup: CDR1 MGHRA, CDR2 YSYEKL. As DNA, the CDR3 is TGCGCCAGCAGCCAAGAGGGGGCCCAGGGTTCACCCCCCCACTTT. Translated: CASSQEGAQGSPPHF.

This chain links TRBV13 with TRBJ1-2; D is unclear. The germline V gene encodes CDR1 PRHDT and CDR2 FYEKMQ (reference sequence). CDR3 length equals 12 residues. V dropped 4 bases and J dropped 6 bases, with 9 bases sitting between them. This CDR3 reads CASSSAGDGYTF. As DNA, the CDR3 is TGTGCCAGCAGCTCAGCCGGAGATGGCTACACCTTC.